This TCR beta chain was recovered during a study of T cell repertoires in cytomegalovirus infection. Findings and caveats of the study: CMV-specific TCR beta clonotypes restricted by HLA-C were the ones dominating the ex vivo response.

MiXCR, applied by TCRdb to the reads, yields one record per CDR3 protein. The sample has about 150,000 distinct CDR3 sequences, 17% seen once. Turning to this clonotype: Its antigen is undetermined.

Germline assignment: CDR1 SGHRS and CDR2 YFSETQ. V was clipped by 1 base and J by 8 bases, with 7 bases between them. This CDR3 is built from 12 residues. The genes are TRBV5-1 and TRBJ2-1; D is ambiguous. This TCR was sampled from a human donor in good health (CMV status not recorded). Some clones in this sample may be carry-over from other donors' samples. The sequenced material came from CD8+ T cells from PBMCs. The CDR3 loop reads CASSLYSHEQFF. CDR3 bases: TGCGCCAGCAGCTTGTACAGCCATGAGCAGTTCTTC.